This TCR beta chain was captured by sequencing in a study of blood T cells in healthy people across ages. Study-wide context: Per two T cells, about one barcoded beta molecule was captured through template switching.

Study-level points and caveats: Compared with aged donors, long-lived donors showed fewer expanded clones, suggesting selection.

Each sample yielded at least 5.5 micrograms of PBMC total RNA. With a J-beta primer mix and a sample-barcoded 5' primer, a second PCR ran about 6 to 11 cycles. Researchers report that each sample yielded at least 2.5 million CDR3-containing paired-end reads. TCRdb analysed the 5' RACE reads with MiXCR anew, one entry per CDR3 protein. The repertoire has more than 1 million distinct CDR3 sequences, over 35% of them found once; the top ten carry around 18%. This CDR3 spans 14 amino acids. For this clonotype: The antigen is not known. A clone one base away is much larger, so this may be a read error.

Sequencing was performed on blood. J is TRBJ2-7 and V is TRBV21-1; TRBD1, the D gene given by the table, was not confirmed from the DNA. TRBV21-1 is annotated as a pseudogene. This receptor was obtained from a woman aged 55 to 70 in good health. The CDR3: CASSRDRDTYEQYF. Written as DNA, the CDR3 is TGTGCCAGCAGCCGGGACAGGGATACCTACGAGCAGTACTTC.